Listed here are 2 T cell receptor beta chains from one sample, sequenced in a study of metastatic and nonmetastatic thyroid tumors. TCRdb ran MiXCR on the PCR reads. Found here are approximately 20,000 clones, less than 20% of them singletons; the top ten hold approximately 18%. All patients were untreated before thyroid surgery. Sequencing was carried out using blood. These receptors were collected from a female donor with papillary thyroid cancer or a benign thyroid nodule (not recorded which). Some clones in this sample may be carry-over from other donors' samples.

In its sample, this clone ranks as medium-sized. The rearrangement uses TRBV6-2 or TRBV6-3 and TRBJ2-7; TRBD1 agrees at 7 bases. V shed 4 bases, J shed 6 bases, and the junction held 18 bases outside the gene matches. Germline V gene lookup returns CDR1 MNHEY and CDR2 SVGEGT. This CDR3 has 17 amino acids. Here the CDR3 reads CASSSLARQGTWGEQYF. In nucleotides, the CDR3 is TGTGCCAGCAGTTCCCTTGCCCGACAGGGAACTTGGGGCGAGCAGTACTTC.

This clone showed up many times. This chain links TRBV10-3 with TRBJ2-5, with 10 bases identical to TRBD1. This CDR3 comprises 17 residues. V shed 0 bases and J 3 bases; nucleotides not matched to a gene: 7. The germline CDR1 and CDR2 sequences are ENHRY and SYGVKD. CDR3 in amino acids: CAISESTGTGDEETQYF. The CDR3 nucleotides read TGTGCCATCAGTGAGTCGACCGGGACAGGGGACGAAGAGACCCAGTACTTC.